The 8 T cell receptor beta chains below were found in one sample sequenced in a study of T-cell reconstitution after alpha-beta-depleted transplantation in children. TCRbeta library construction was performed incorporating unique molecular identifiers. Each CDR3 protein gets one entry after TCRdb re-called the PCR reads with MiXCR. The data contain 600,000 to 700,000 distinct CDR3 sequences, 16% of them seen just once; the ten biggest clones take up over 0.95%. The sequencing used PBMCs from the stem cell graft donor, collected from the stem cell graft. These receptors were collected from a human donor who donated a stem cell graft to a child with acute myeloid leukemia.

This clonotype was seen just once. The chain employs TRBV4-1 and TRBJ2-1; no definite D call. Germline V CDR1 and CDR2: MGHRA, YSYEKL. The CDR3 runs to 17 residues. Trimming left V 1 base short and J 2 bases short, with 15 bases between. CDR3 residues: CASSQVPDLGPYNEQFF. DNA of the CDR3: TGCGCCAGCAGCCAAGTCCCTGACCTCGGCCCCTACAATGAGCAGTTCTTC.

On this clonotype: One base away lies a much larger clone, so this may be a sequencing read error. The CDR3 protein is CSVQQLHHYEQYF. CDR3 bases: TGCAGCGTCCAACAGTTGCACCACTACGAGCAGTACTTC. The chain carries TRBV29-1 and TRBJ2-7; D not resolved. Germline CDR1 is SQVTM and CDR2 is ANQGSEA. V was pared by 6 bases and J by 3 bases, with 15 bases between. The CDR3 extends over 13 amino acids.

This clonotype was seen more than once but under ten times. This chain joins TRBV6-5 and TRBJ2-2, with TRBD1 identical over 9 bases. This CDR3 is built from 15 residues. The germline gives CDR1 MNHEY, CDR2 SVGAGI. The J segment lost 5 bases and the V segment lost 4 bases, leaving 5 bases of the junction unmatched. CDR3 nucleotide sequence: TGTGCCAGCAGTTCCGACAGGGGGTCGACCGGGGAGCTGTTTTTT. Translated: CASSSDRGSTGELFF.

V usage is TRBV12-3 or TRBV12-4 and J usage is TRBJ1-2, with 8 bases lining up with TRBD1. The ends lost 6 bases at V and 7 bases at J; junction bases unmatched: 10. The CDR3 is 14 residues long. The CDR3 DNA reads TGTGCCAGCAGCCCGTCGGCAGGGGGCATTGGCTACACCTTC. It specifies CASSPSAGGIGYTF.

V is TRBV25-1 and J is TRBJ1-1; the D is unclear. Germline V gene data show CDR1 as MGHDK and CDR2 as SYGVNS. CDR3 size: 15 residues. V shed 0 bases and J shed 1 base, with 9 bases lying between them. For the CDR3, the DNA is TGTGCCAGCAGTGAATACGGCAGCTCGAACACTGAAGCTTTCTTT. Translated: CASSEYGSSNTEAFF.

There are a few counts of this clonotype. The V gene is TRBV5-1, the J gene TRBJ1-1; D possibly corresponds to TRBD1 (6 bases). The CDR3 has 15 amino acids. Trimming shortened V by 1 base and J by 5 bases, and 15 bases separated the two germline ends. Per the germline V gene, CDR1 is SGHRS and CDR2 is YFSETQ. CDR3 DNA sequence: TGCGCCAGCAGCTTGACGCCAGGGGTTCAGACTGAAGCTTTCTTT. Translation gives CASSLTPGVQTEAFF.

The rearrangement uses TRBV5-1 and TRBJ2-5; D tentatively reads TRBD1 or TRBD2 (5 bases each). V lost 7 bases and J lost 2, with 9 bases in between. The germline V gene has CDR1 SGHRS and CDR2 YFSETQ. The CDR3 has 12 residues. CDR3 protein: CASGDRQETQYF. The CDR3 region has the DNA TGCGCCAGCGGGGACCGTCAAGAGACCCAGTACTTC.

This clonotype was counted at least ten times. The chain employs TRBV6-1 and TRBJ2-3; the D gene is possibly TRBD1 (6 bases). This CDR3 has 13 amino acids. Germline loops: CDR1 MNHNS, CDR2 SASEGT. V shed 10 bases and J shed 2 bases, with 13 bases lying between them. CDR3 in amino acids: CATTGQYTDTQYF. DNA of the CDR3: TGTGCCACTACCGGACAGTACACAGATACGCAGTATTTT.